This is a list of T cell receptor beta chains from one sample in a study of identical twins. One entry per CDR3 protein, called by TCRdb with MiXCR from the 5' RACE reads. The profile shows a few hundred thousand distinct CDR3 sequences, approximately 11% of them singletons. The data also belong to a second study, concerning yellow fever vaccine responses in identical twins.

The source material was memory (CD45RO+) T cells sorted from blood. These receptors originate from a woman aged 18-29 years in good health. Each CDR3 is given with its conserved first and last residue. D genes are given only for firm matches. The size field is filled for only some rows; it gives once, few, many or a size class.

>many|TRBV3-1|TRBJ2-7|-
CASSQGGGYEQYF
TGTGCCAGCAGCCAAGGAGGGGGTTACGAGCAGTACTTC
>many|TRBV10-3|TRBJ1-2|-
CAIRTDTNYGYTF
TGTGCCATCAGGACCGACACAAACTATGGCTACACCTTC
>many|TRBV4-3|TRBJ2-1|-
CASSQATGSGSEQFF
TGCGCCAGCAGCCAAGCGACCGGATCAGGGTCTGAGCAGTTCTTC
>few|TRBV18|TRBJ2-3|-
CASSPGDGGARTDTQYF
TGTGCCAGCTCCCCGGGTGACGGGGGCGCACGCACAGATACGCAGTATTTT
>-|TRBV7-9|TRBJ2-7|-
CASSIGRGVSYEQYF
TGTGCCAGCAGCATTGGCAGGGGAGTTTCCTACGAGCAGTACTTC
>-|TRBV5-1|TRBJ2-5|-
CASRDAGAETQYF
TGCGCCAGCAGGGACGCGGGGGCAGAGACCCAGTACTTC
>few|TRBV7-2|TRBJ2-1|-
CASSLASWGVVGGYRVEQFF
TGTGCCAGCAGCTTAGCGTCTTGGGGAGTCGTAGGAGGCTACCGGGTTGAGCAGTTCTTC
>-|TRBV6-1|TRBJ2-3|-
CASSEAVGGGNRGDTQYF
TGTGCCAGCAGTGAAGCGGTGGGAGGGGGCAATCGGGGAGATACGCAGTATTTT
>few|TRBV20-1|TRBJ2-3|-
CSARDLLAGTDTQYF
TGCAGTGCTAGAGATTTACTAGCCGGTACAGATACGCAGTATTTT
>-|TRBV4-3|TRBJ2-1|TRBD2
CASSQQTSGDYNEQSF
TGCGCCAGCAGCCAGCAGACTAGCGGGGACTACAATGAGCAGTCCTTC
>many|TRBV5-6|TRBJ2-7|TRBD2
CASSLEGSGRSSEQYF
TGTGCCAGCAGCTTGGAGGGTAGCGGGAGATCGAGCGAGCAGTACTTC
>few|TRBV20-1|TRBJ1-5|TRBD1
CSARAPPGQSNQPQHF
TGCAGTGCTAGGGCTCCTCCGGGACAGAGCAATCAGCCCCAGCATTTT
>few|TRBV18|TRBJ2-7|TRBD2
CASSPSGGAGEQYF
TGTGCCAGCTCACCTTCGGGAGGTGCGGGCGAGCAGTACTTC
>few|TRBV28|TRBJ2-7|TRBD2
CASSLSVTSGYEQYF
TGTGCCAGCAGTTTATCCGTCACTAGCGGCTACGAGCAGTACTTC
>many|TRBV6-5|TRBJ1-4|-
CASSLTATNEKLFF
TGTGCCAGCAGTTTGACAGCAACTAATGAAAAACTGTTTTTT
>many|TRBV7-9|TRBJ2-3|-
CASSLLGSADTQYF
TGTGCCAGCAGCTTATTGGGCAGTGCAGATACGCAGTATTTT
>few|TRBV7-9|TRBJ2-7|-
CASSLSGTSEQYF
TGTGCCAGCAGCTTATCCGGGACTTCCGAGCAGTACTTC
>few|TRBV9|TRBJ1-1|-
CASSVGGKNTEAFF
TGTGCCAGCAGCGTCGGTGGGAAAAACACTGAAGCTTTCTTT
>-|TRBV27|TRBJ2-2|-
CASSYVGWNTGELFF
TGTGCCAGCAGTTACGTTGGCTGGAACACCGGGGAGCTGTTTTTT
>few|TRBV7-2|TRBJ2-5|TRBD2
CASSRRGGGGQETQYF
TGTGCCAGCAGCAGGCGAGGCGGGGGGGGGCAAGAGACCCAGTACTTC
>few|TRBV20-1|TRBJ1-2|TRBD1
CSALKAGTENYGYTF
TGCAGTGCACTAAAGGCCGGGACAGAGAACTATGGCTACACCTTC
>few|TRBV9|TRBJ2-7|TRBD2
CASSPSGVVSYEQYF
TGTGCCAGCAGCCCTAGCGGGGTAGTTTCCTACGAGCAGTACTTC
>few|TRBV5-1|TRBJ2-1|-
CASSLVAGGTEQFF
TGCGCCAGCAGCTTGGTCGCGGGTGGCACTGAGCAGTTCTTC
>many|TRBV3-1|TRBJ2-1|-
CASSQARGREEDEQFF
TGTGCCAGCAGCCAAGCCAGGGGGCGGGAGGAAGACGAGCAGTTCTTC
>few|TRBV9|TRBJ1-2|-
CASSVSQGQGYTF
TGTGCCAGCAGCGTGTCACAGGGTCAAGGCTACACCTTC
>few|TRBV7-9|TRBJ2-7|TRBD2
CASSTRSRGGSYEQYF
TGTGCCAGCAGCACCCGCTCGCGGGGGGGGTCCTACGAGCAGTACTTC